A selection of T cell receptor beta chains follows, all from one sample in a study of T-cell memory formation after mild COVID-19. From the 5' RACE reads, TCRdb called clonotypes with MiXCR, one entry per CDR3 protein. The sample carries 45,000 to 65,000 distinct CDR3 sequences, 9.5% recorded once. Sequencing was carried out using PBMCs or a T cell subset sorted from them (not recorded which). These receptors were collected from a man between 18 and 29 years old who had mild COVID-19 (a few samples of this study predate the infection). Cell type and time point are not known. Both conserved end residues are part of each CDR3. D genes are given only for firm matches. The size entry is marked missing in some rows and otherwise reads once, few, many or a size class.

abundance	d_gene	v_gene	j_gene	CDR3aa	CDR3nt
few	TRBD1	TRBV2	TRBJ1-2	CASSENRGSHYGYTF	TGTGCCAGCAGTGAGAACAGGGGGAGCCATTATGGCTACACCTTC
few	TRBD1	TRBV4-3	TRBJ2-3	CASSQDVPDRGWADTQYF	TGCGCCAGCAGCCAAGATGTTCCCGACAGGGGTTGGGCAGATACGCAGTATTTT
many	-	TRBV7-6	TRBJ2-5	CASSPRTVVPGTPDNEETQYF	TGTGCCAGCAGCCCCCGGACAGTGGTACCGGGTACCCCCGATAACGAAGAGACCCAGTACTTC
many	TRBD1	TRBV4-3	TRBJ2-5	CASSQGSNRGGGETQYF	TGCGCCAGCAGCCAAGGGTCGAACAGGGGTGGAGGAGAGACCCAGTACTTC
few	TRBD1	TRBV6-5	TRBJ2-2	CASSYSQGSGELFF	TGTGCCAGCAGTTACTCACAGGGGTCCGGGGAGCTGTTTTTT
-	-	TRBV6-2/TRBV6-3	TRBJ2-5	CASHRDTQETQYF	TGTGCTTCACATCGGGACACCCAAGAGACCCAGTACTTC
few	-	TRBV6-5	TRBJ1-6	CASRYRDGPANSPLHF	TGTGCCAGCAGGTACCGGGACGGACCTGCAAATTCACCCCTCCACTTT
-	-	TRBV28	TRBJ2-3	CASDVSGSTDTQYF	TGTGCCAGCGACGTATCCGGGAGCACAGATACGCAGTATTTT
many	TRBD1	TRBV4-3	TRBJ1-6	CASSQEVRTGQYSPLHF	TGCGCCAGCAGCCAAGAGGTCAGGACAGGGCAGTATTCACCCCTCCACTTT
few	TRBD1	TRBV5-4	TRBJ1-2	CASSKRDRASGGYTF	TGTGCCAGCAGCAAGCGGGACAGGGCGTCGGGTGGCTACACCTTC
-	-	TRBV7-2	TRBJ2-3	CASSLATWTDTQYF	TGTGCCAGCAGCTTAGCAACATGGACAGATACGCAGTATTTT
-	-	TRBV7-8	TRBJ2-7	CASSPYTVVTLSF	TGTGCCAGCAGCCCATACACCGTCGTAACACTCAGTTTC
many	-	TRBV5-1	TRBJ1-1	CASSPQGGVANTEAFF	TGCGCCAGCAGCCCCCAAGGGGGGGTCGCGAACACTGAAGCTTTCTTT
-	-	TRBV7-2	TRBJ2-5	CASSSDRRETQYF	TGTGCCAGCAGCTCCGACAGGAGAGAGACCCAGTACTTC
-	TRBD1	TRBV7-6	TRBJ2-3	CASRQGTESTDTQYF	TGTGCCAGCAGACAGGGGACGGAGAGCACAGATACGCAGTATTTT
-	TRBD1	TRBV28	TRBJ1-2	CASSSNGQGAFGYGYTF	TGTGCCAGCAGTTCTAACGGACAGGGAGCCTTCGGCTATGGCTACACCTTC
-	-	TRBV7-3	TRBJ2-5	CASSQSGQAGQETQYF	TGTGCCAGCAGCCAATCCGGACAGGCGGGACAAGAGACCCAGTACTTC
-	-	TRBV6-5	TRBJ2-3	CASSSSGGLTQYF	TGTGCCAGCAGTTCCAGTGGGGGCCTTACGCAGTATTTT
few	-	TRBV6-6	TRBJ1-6	CASSKLSGWNSPLHF	TGTGCCAGCAGTAAACTATCAGGGTGGAATTCACCCCTCCACTTT
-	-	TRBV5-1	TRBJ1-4	CASSLGYRDEKLFF	TGCGCCAGCAGCTTGGGTTACAGGGATGAAAAACTGTTTTTT
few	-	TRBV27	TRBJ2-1	CASSSPLAGLVNEQFF	TGTGCCAGCAGTTCCCCTCTGGCAGGGCTAGTCAATGAGCAGTTCTTC
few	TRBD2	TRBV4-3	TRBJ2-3	CASSRGTSGVLSTDTQYF	TGCGCCAGCAGCCGAGGGACTAGCGGGGTACTTAGCACAGATACGCAGTATTTT
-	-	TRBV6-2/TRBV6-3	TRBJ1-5	CASSYSLELGQPQHF	TGTGCCAGCAGTTACTCGCTTGAGTTAGGTCAGCCCCAGCATTTT
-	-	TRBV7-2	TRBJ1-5	CASSLGAQGQPQHF	TGTGCCAGCAGCTTGGGGGCTCAGGGACAGCCCCAGCATTTT
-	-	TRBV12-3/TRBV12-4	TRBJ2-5	CASSLTSQETQYF	TGTGCCAGCAGTTTAACTAGCCAAGAGACCCAGTACTTC
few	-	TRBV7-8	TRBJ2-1	CASSFEGFSEQFF	TGTGCCAGCAGCTTCGAGGGGTTTAGTGAGCAGTTCTTC
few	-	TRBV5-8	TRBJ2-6	CASSLRGRSSGANVLTF	TGTGCCAGCAGCTTGCGGGGCAGAAGCTCTGGGGCCAACGTCCTGACTTTC
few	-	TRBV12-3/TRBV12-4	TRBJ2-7	CASSHPYRYEQYF	TGTGCCAGCAGCCACCCCTATCGCTACGAGCAGTACTTC
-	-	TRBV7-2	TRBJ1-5	CASSATMEIAPQHF	TGTGCCAGCAGCGCTACCATGGAGATCGCGCCCCAGCATTTT
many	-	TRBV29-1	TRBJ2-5	CSVEDEETQYF	TGCAGCGTTGAAGACGAGGAGACCCAGTACTTC
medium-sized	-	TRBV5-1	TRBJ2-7	CASGFGSYEQYF	TGCGCCAGTGGATTTGGGTCCTACGAGCAGTACTTC
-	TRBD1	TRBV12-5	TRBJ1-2	CASGSPGTGFYGYTF	TGTGCTAGTGGTTCCCCCGGGACAGGGTTCTATGGCTACACCTTC
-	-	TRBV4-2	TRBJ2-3	CASSPTLSDTQYF	TGTGCCAGCAGCCCCACCCTTTCGGATACGCAGTATTTT
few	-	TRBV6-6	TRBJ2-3	CASSYSSARRGSDTQYF	TGTGCCAGCAGTTACTCGTCTGCTAGGAGGGGTTCGGATACGCAGTATTTT
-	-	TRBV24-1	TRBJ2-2	CATEGDSGELFF	TGTGCCACCGAGGGGGATTCCGGGGAGCTGTTTTTT
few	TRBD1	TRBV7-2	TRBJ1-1	CASSVQGRNTEAFF	TGTGCCAGCAGCGTACAGGGGCGAAACACTGAAGCTTTCTTT
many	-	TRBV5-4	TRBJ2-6	CASSLETVGNVLTF	TGTGCCAGCAGCCTGGAGACAGTAGGGAACGTCCTGACTTTC
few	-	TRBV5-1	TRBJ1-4	CASSMSGTDEKLFF	TGCGCCAGCAGCATGTCCGGGACGGATGAAAAACTGTTTTTT
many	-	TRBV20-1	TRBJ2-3	CSAQGLTDTQYF	TGCAGTGCGCAAGGACTGACAGATACGCAGTATTTT
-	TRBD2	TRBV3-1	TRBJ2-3	CASSSAGASTDTQYF	TGTGCCAGCAGCTCAGCGGGGGCCAGCACAGATACGCAGTATTTT
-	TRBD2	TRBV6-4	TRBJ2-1	CASSIAGADNEQFF	TGTGCCAGCAGCATAGCGGGGGCTGACAATGAGCAGTTCTTC
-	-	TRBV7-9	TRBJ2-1	CASSFPPREQFF	TGTGCCAGCAGCTTCCCCCCACGGGAGCAGTTCTTC
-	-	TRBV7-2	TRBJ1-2	CASSLGGQPIIRGYTF	TGTGCCAGCAGCTTAGGTGGACAGCCAATCATCAGGGGCTACACCTTC
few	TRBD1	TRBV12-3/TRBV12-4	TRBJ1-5	CASSPQGNQPQHF	TGTGCCAGCAGTCCACAGGGGAATCAGCCCCAGCATTTT
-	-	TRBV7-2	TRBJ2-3	CASSWRKTSDTQYF	TGTGCCAGCAGCTGGCGAAAGACATCAGATACGCAGTATTTT
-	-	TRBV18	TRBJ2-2	CASSPSDRELFF	TGTGCCAGCTCACCATCGGACAGGGAGCTGTTTTTT
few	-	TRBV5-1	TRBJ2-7	CASSPPWGTSYEQYF	TGCGCCAGCAGCCCACCTTGGGGCACCTCCTACGAGCAGTACTTC
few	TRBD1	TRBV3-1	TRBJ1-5	CASSQRGTGGEHF	TGTGCCAGCAGCCAACGAGGGACAGGGGGGGAGCATTTT
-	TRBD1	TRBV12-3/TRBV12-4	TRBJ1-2	CASSPNGQGAMGYTF	TGTGCCAGCAGTCCCAATGGACAGGGGGCGATGGGCTACACCTTC
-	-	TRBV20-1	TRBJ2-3	CSARDQDTDTQYF	TGCAGTGCTAGAGACCAAGACACAGATACGCAGTATTTT
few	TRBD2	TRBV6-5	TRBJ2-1	CASSRQLAGVGNEQFF	TGTGCCAGCAGCCGACAACTAGCGGGGGTGGGAAATGAGCAGTTCTTC
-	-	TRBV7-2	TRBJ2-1	CASSIRLVEQFF	TGTGCCAGCAGCATACGACTAGTTGAGCAGTTCTTC
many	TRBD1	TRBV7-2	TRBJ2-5	CASSPGGIQYF	TGTGCCAGCAGCCCAGGGGGAATCCAGTACTTC
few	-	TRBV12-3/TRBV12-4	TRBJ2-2	CASSRGNTGELFF	TGTGCCAGCAGCCGGGGAAACACCGGGGAGCTGTTTTTT
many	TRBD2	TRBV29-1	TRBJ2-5	CSVEALSSGLGQYF	TGCAGCGTTGAAGCGTTGTCTAGCGGGCTGGGCCAGTACTTC